A single sample is the source of the 27 T cell receptor beta chains below, sequenced in a study of T cell responses to AZD1222 COVID-19 vaccine. Only in-frame clones appear in the TCRdb table, and some are missing; sequencing was by immunoSEQ multiplex PCR. The sample shows around 150,000 clones, about 92% of them seen only once. The material was peripheral blood, obtained 28 days after the second AZD1222 dose. Receptors originate from an adult who received the AZD1222 COVID-19 vaccine.

The V gene is TRBV2, the J gene TRBJ2-5; 7 bases map to TRBD1. V trimming: 4 bases; J trimming: 0 bases; junction bases outside the gene matches: 11. The CDR3 runs 17 residues. The germline V gene encodes CDR1 SNHLY and CDR2 FYNNEI. CDR3 sequence: CASSATGQAPYQETQYF. Written as DNA, the CDR3 is TGTGCCAGCAGTGCAACTGGACAGGCCCCTTACCAAGAGACCCAGTACTTC.

This chain joins TRBV27 and TRBJ1-1, with D perhaps matching TRBD1 (6 bases). CDR1 and CDR2 from the germline V gene are MNHEY and SMNVEV (reference sequence). The CDR3 extends over 14 amino acids. V lost 6 bases and J 0 bases, leaving 11 bases between the germline ends. CDR3 amino acids: CASRGQSLNTEAFF. The DNA of the CDR3 is TGTGCCAGCAGAGGACAGAGCCTGAACACTGAAGCTTTCTTT.

The chain recombines TRBV27 with TRBJ1-4, with a weak D call TRBD1 (6 bases). CDR1 MNHEY and CDR2 SMNVEV come from the germline V gene (reference sequence). The V and J ends lost 4 bases and 0 bases respectively, with 9 bases between them. This CDR3 comprises 15 residues. CDR3 amino acids: CASSSRTATNEKLFF. In DNA form, the CDR3 reads TGTGCCAGCAGTTCTCGGACAGCAACTAATGAAAAACTGTTTTTT. The full variable domain, its missing parts supplied by reference TRBV27 and TRBJ1-4, is EAQVTQNPRYLITVTGKKLTVTCSQNMNHEYMSWYRQDPGLGLRQIYYSMNVEVTDKGDVPEGYKVSRKEKRNFPLILESPSPNQTSLYFCASSSRTATNEKLFFGSGTQLSVL.

The V call is TRBV3-1 (or the pseudogene TRBV3-2), the J call TRBJ1-5; D remains unclear. V was cut by 4 bases and J by 2 bases, with 15 bases left in between. Germline CDR1 is LGHDT and CDR2 is YNNKEL (reference sequence). The CDR3 runs to 16 residues. The CDR3 coding sequence is TGTGCCAGCAGCCGAAGACCGAGAGGAGGCAATCAGCCCCAGCATTTT. Translation gives CASSRRPRGGNQPQHF.

V is TRBV27 and J is TRBJ2-7; TRBD1 aligns across 10 bases. V trimming: 6 bases; J trimming: 3 bases; junction bases outside the gene matches: 5. This CDR3 is 14 amino acids long. Per germline, CDR1 MNHEY and CDR2 SMNVEV (reference sequence). CDR3 protein: CASSRQGANYEQYF. In DNA form, the CDR3 reads TGTGCCAGCAGCCGACAGGGGGCTAACTACGAGCAGTACTTC.

This sequence joins TRBV19 and TRBJ1-6, with 10 bases identical to TRBD1. The CDR3 is 16 residues long. Germline V CDR1 and CDR2: LNHDA, SQIVND (reference sequence). V shed 1 base, J shed 9 bases, and the junction held 6 bases outside the gene matches. This CDR3 is CASSIAGTGVGSPLHF. The CDR3 nucleotides read TGTGCCAGTAGTATAGCCGGGACAGGGGTCGGTTCACCCCTCCACTTT.

V usage is TRBV11-2 and J usage is TRBJ2-3; D remains ambiguous. V lost 6 bases and J lost 2, with 18 bases in between. Per germline, CDR1 SGHAT and CDR2 FQNNGV. This CDR3 is built from 16 residues. DNA of the CDR3: TGTGCCAGCAGTTTAATGGGCGGAACACTCACAGATACGCAGTATTTT. Translation gives CASSLMGGTLTDTQYF.

J is TRBJ2-1 and V is TRBV18; D unresolved. Germline-derived CDR1 and CDR2 are KGHSH and LQKENI. This CDR3 spans 15 amino acids. Between the trimmed V and J ends, which lost 0 bases and 0 bases, there was a span of 6 bases. CDR3 sequence: CASSPPASSYNEQFF. Here the CDR3 DNA reads TGTGCCAGCTCACCACCCGCGAGCTCCTACAATGAGCAGTTCTTC.

This clone came up once. This chain uses TRBV5-6 with TRBJ1-2; D gene ambiguous. This CDR3 has 13 residues. Trimming removed 1 base at V and 3 bases at J, with 7 bases between. Germline CDR1 SGHDT, CDR2 YYEEEE. The CDR3 protein is CASSLYGDYGYTF. CDR3 DNA: TGTGCCAGCAGCTTGTACGGGGACTATGGCTACACCTTC.

The V gene is TRBV5-6, the J gene TRBJ1-6; TRBD1 matches at 12 bases. Germline loops: CDR1 SGHDT, CDR2 YYEEEE. J lost 5 bases, V lost 1 base, and 4 bases had no gene match. The CDR3 totals 17 residues. For the CDR3, the DNA is TGTGCCAGCAGCTTGTTGGGACAGGGGGCCCATAATTCACCCCTCCACTTT. Translating gives CASSLLGQGAHNSPLHF.

The rearrangement uses TRBV29-1 and TRBJ2-7, with D possibly TRBD1 on 5 matching bases. The CDR3 runs 12 residues. Per the germline V gene, CDR1 is SQVTM and CDR2 is ANQGSEA. The CDR3 region is CRKVRVTDEQYF. For the CDR3, the DNA is TGCAGGAAGGTCAGGGTGACCGACGAGCAGTACTTC.

This rearrangement joins TRBV18 to TRBJ1-4; D is undetermined. Germline-derived CDR1 and CDR2 are KGHSH and LQKENI. The CDR3 extends over 12 amino acids. V lost 6 bases, J lost 17 bases, and 19 bases lay in between. The CDR3 is CASSPDRASQFF. CDR3 sequence (DNA): TGTGCCAGCTCGCCCGACCGTGCCAGTCAATTTTTT. The complete variable domain, with remaining parts taken from reference TRBV18 and TRBJ1-4, reads NAGVMQNPRHLVRRRGQEARLRCSPMKGHSHVYWYRQLPEEGLKFMVYLQKENIIDESGMPKERFSAEFPKEGPSILRIQQVVRGDSAAYFCASSPDRASQFFGSGTQLSVL.

The chain combines TRBV29-1 with TRBJ1-2, with unresolved D. Germline values: CDR1 SQVTM, CDR2 ANQGSEA. The V end lost 0 bases, the J end lost 7 bases, and 24 bases lay between the germline ends. The CDR3 is made up of 17 amino acids. CDR3 amino acids: CSVEDRLRGVPGFGYTF. The DNA for the CDR3 is TGCAGCGTTGAAGATCGTCTGAGAGGTGTCCCCGGTTTTGGCTACACCTTC. The variable domain in full, with the rest retrieved from reference TRBV29-1 and TRBJ1-2, is SAVISQKPSRDICQRGTSLTIQCQVDSQVTMMFWYRQQPGQSLTLIATANQGSEATYESGFVIDKFPISRPNLTFSTLTVSNMSPEDSSIYLCSVEDRLRGVPGFGYTFGSGTRLTVV.

The CDR3 DNA reads as TGTGCCACCAGCAACCTCGAGCTTAGCTCCTACGAGCAGTACTTC. Protein: CATSNLELSSYEQYF. This chain connects TRBV15 to TRBJ2-7; no definite D call. The CDR3 loop spans 15 amino acids. Germline values: CDR1 LNHNV, CDR2 YYDKDF (reference sequence). The ends were cut back, 4 bases at V and 0 bases at J, with 13 bases in the middle.

This clone occurred a few times. The chain joins TRBV2 to TRBJ1-1, with TRBD1 identical over 10 bases. CDR3 size: 13 residues. J gave up 3 bases and V 6 bases, and 1 base lay outside the gene matches. Germline V gene data show CDR1 as SNHLY and CDR2 as FYNNEI. For the CDR3, the DNA is TGTGCCAGCAGCGGGACAGGGGACACTGAAGCTTTCTTT. Translated, it gives CASSGTGDTEAFF.

The V gene is TRBV11-2, the J gene TRBJ2-1; 8 bases are a match to TRBD1. The CDR3 sequence is 15 residues long. Germline CDR1 SGHAT, CDR2 FQNNGV. V was clipped by 5 bases and J by 2 bases; unmatched bases: 5. CDR3 region: CASSPGTGPYNEQFF. Written as DNA, the CDR3 is TGTGCCAGCAGCCCAGGGACAGGTCCCTACAATGAGCAGTTCTTC.

The rearrangement joins TRBV4-1 to TRBJ1-2; 9 bases fit TRBD1. From germline, CDR1 is MGHRA and CDR2 YSYEKL. This CDR3 comprises 15 residues. V lost 4 bases to trimming and J lost 4 bases; unmatched junction nucleotides: 7. The chain's CDR3 is CASSLGTGFPYGYTF. CDR3 DNA: TGCGCCAGCAGCCTAGGGACAGGGTTCCCCTATGGCTACACCTTC.

V is TRBV5-1 and J is TRBJ1-2; 7 positions match TRBD1. This CDR3 is built from 15 residues. In germline, CDR1 is SGHRS, CDR2 YFSETQ. V lost 5 bases, J lost 2 bases, and 9 bases stayed unmatched. The CDR3 DNA sequence: TGCGCCAGCAGGTTTTCGAGGGGGCAAAACTATGGCTACACCTTC. This gives the protein CASRFSRGQNYGYTF.

The chain recombines TRBV19 with TRBJ1-1; D may be TRBD1 (5 bases). CDR1 and CDR2 (germline): LNHDA, SQIVND (reference sequence). This CDR3 has 17 residues. Trimming stripped 4 bases from V and 0 bases from J, with 18 bases between. CDR3 in amino acids: CASSTTGRDTMNTEAFF. CDR3 DNA sequence: TGTGCCAGTAGTACCACCGGCAGGGATACCATGAACACTGAAGCTTTCTTT. Based on the CDR3 plus reference TRBV19 and TRBJ1-1, the full variable domain is DGGITQSPKYLFRKEGQNVTLSCEQNLNHDAMYWYRQDPGQGLRLIYYSQIVNDFQKGDIAEGYSVSREKKESFPLTVTSAQKNPTAFYLCASSTTGRDTMNTEAFFGQGTRLTVV.

The chain links TRBV19 to TRBJ2-7; 8 bases agree with TRBD1. CDR1 and CDR2 from the germline V gene are LNHDA and SQIVND (reference sequence). The CDR3 runs to 14 residues. J lost 4 bases, V lost 6 bases, and 8 bases had no gene match. Here the CDR3 reads CASSQGASIYEQYF. The DNA of the CDR3 is TGTGCCAGTAGCCAGGGGGCATCAATTTACGAGCAGTACTTC.

V usage is TRBV7-9 and J usage is TRBJ1-2, with D unclear. CDR3 size: 11 residues. V lost 3 bases and J lost 7, with 6 bases in between. The germline V gene encodes CDR1 SEHNR and CDR2 FQNEAQ (reference sequence). Here the CDR3 DNA reads TGTGCCAGCAGCTTTGCCGGTGGCTACACCTTC. This codes for CASSFAGGYTF.

This chain links TRBV20-1 with TRBJ1-1; D remains ambiguous. Germline assignment: CDR1 DFQATT and CDR2 SNEGSKA (reference sequence). The CDR3 has 12 amino acids. V was pared by 3 bases and J by 4 bases, with 9 bases between. CDR3 in amino acids: CSASKSGTEAFF. CDR3 coding DNA: TGCAGTGCTAGTAAGTCGGGCACTGAAGCTTTCTTT.

The V and J genes are TRBV27 and TRBJ2-7, with D maybe TRBD2 (6 bases). This CDR3 is built from 16 residues. The V gene's germline CDR1 is MNHEY and CDR2 SMNVEV (reference sequence). V lost 5 bases and J 0 bases, leaving 17 bases between the germline ends. CDR3 DNA sequence: TGTGCCAGCAGTAGGACGTTACTAGCCGTCTCCTACGAGCAGTACTTC. Translating gives CASSRTLLAVSYEQYF.

The rearrangement uses TRBV30 and TRBJ1-5; D might be TRBD1 (5 bases). V was trimmed by 0 bases and J by 5 bases, leaving 8 bases between them. The germline V gene encodes CDR1 GTSNPN and CDR2 SVGIG (reference sequence). This CDR3 has 13 residues. CDR3 sequence: CAWSVRGDQPQHF. CDR3 bases: TGTGCCTGGAGTGTACGAGGGGATCAGCCCCAGCATTTT. The full variable domain, with the rest looked up from reference TRBV30 and TRBJ1-5, is SQTIHQWPATLVQPVGSPLSLECTVEGTSNPNLYWYRQAAGRGLQLLFYSVGIGQISSEVPQNLSASRPQDRQFILSSKKLLLSDSGFYLCAWSVRGDQPQHFGDGTRLSIL.

The chain employs TRBV30 and TRBJ1-6, with 10 bases lining up with TRBD1. V lost 5 bases, J lost 7 bases, and 2 bases stayed unmatched. CDR3 size: 13 residues. Germline CDR1 is GTSNPN and CDR2 is SVGIG (reference sequence). The DNA of the CDR3 is TGTGCCTGGCGGGGACAGGGGAATTCACCCCTCCACTTT. This translates into CAWRGQGNSPLHF.

The chain couples TRBV28 to TRBJ1-5; D ambiguous. This CDR3 is built from 15 residues. Trimming stripped 6 bases from V and 0 bases from J, with 12 bases between. Germline CDR1 MDHEN, CDR2 SYDVKM. The chain's CDR3 is CASRVGGSSNQPQHF. As DNA, the CDR3 is TGTGCCAGCAGGGTAGGTGGTTCTAGCAATCAGCCCCAGCATTTT.

The genes are TRBV5-5 and TRBJ1-3, with a weak D call TRBD1 (6 bases). The germline V and J ends were trimmed by 0 bases and 5 bases, with 9 bases remaining between them. The CDR3 extends over 14 amino acids. Germline V gene lookup returns CDR1 SGHKS and CDR2 YYEKEE (reference sequence). The CDR3 loop is CASSLETGRNTIYF. Here the CDR3 DNA reads TGTGCCAGCAGCTTGGAAACAGGGCGAAACACCATATATTTT.